Listed below are T cell receptor beta chains from one sample, sequenced in a study of cytomegalovirus exposure and HLA in healthy donors. Generated by immunoSEQ multiplex PCR, the TCRdb table keeps only in-frame clones and is missing some. The profile shows 150,000 to 160,000 clones, approximately 80% of them singletons. Source material: PBMCs. All receptors derive from a woman aged 35 to 49 in good health and CMV-seropositive. CDR3s include the opening cysteine and the closing phenylalanine or tryptophan. A D gene is named only where the DNA matches it firmly. The size field is filled for only some rows; it gives once, few, many or a size class.

clone size | J gene | D gene | V gene | CDR3 protein | CDR3 DNA
- | TRBJ2-7 | - | TRBV5-1 | CASSPETYEQYF | TGCGCCAGCAGCCCTGAGACCTACGAGCAGTACTTC
- | TRBJ2-3 | TRBD1 | TRBV29-1 | CSVESTGTGKTDTQYF | TGCAGCGTTGAGAGTACCGGGACAGGGAAAACAGATACGCAGTATTTT
- | TRBJ1-2 | - | TRBV28 | CASSSLQGNYGYTF | TGTGCCAGCAGTTCCCTACAGGGAAACTATGGCTACACCTTC
few | TRBJ2-7 | - | TRBV5-1 | CASSLVFMTGSFYEQYF | TGCGCCAGCAGCTTGGTCTTCATGACAGGATCCTTCTACGAGCAGTACTTC
- | TRBJ2-4 | - | TRBV7-9 | CASSSSRGRQGRDIQYF | TGTGCCAGCAGCTCCTCTAGGGGAAGACAGGGGAGGGACATTCAGTACTTC
few | TRBJ2-2 | TRBD2 | TRBV30 | CALSSGRAPTGELFF | TGTGCCTTATCTAGCGGGAGGGCCCCAACCGGGGAGCTGTTTTTT
- | TRBJ1-2 | TRBD1 | TRBV28 | CASSWGKGGNGYTF | TGTGCCAGCAGTTGGGGGAAAGGGGGCAATGGCTACACCTTC
few | TRBJ2-3 | - | TRBV18 | CASSPPSGRPTDTQYF | TGTGCCAGCTCACCACCGAGCGGCCGACCCACAGATACGCAGTATTTT
- | TRBJ2-3 | TRBD2 | TRBV15 | CATSRELAGGDHTQYF | TGTGCCACCAGCAGAGAACTAGCGGGAGGGGATCATACGCAGTATTTT
- | TRBJ2-5 | TRBD2 | TRBV7-9 | CASSITSGIIFSETQYF | TGTGCCAGCAGCATAACTAGCGGGATAATATTCTCGGAGACCCAGTACTTC
- | TRBJ1-1 | TRBD1 | TRBV7-9 | CASSEGQMNTEAFF | TGTGCCAGCAGCGAGGGACAGATGAACACTGAAGCTTTCTTT
- | TRBJ1-1 | - | TRBV6-6 | CASRDRREGPNTEAFF | TGTGCCAGCAGAGACCGCCGTGAGGGCCCGAACACTGAAGCTTTCTTT
- | TRBJ2-3 | TRBD2 | TRBV19 | CASGGRTSGRAGDTQYF | TGTGCCAGTGGGGGGCGGACTAGCGGGAGGGCCGGAGATACGCAGTATTTT
few | TRBJ2-1 | - | TRBV29-1 | CSVDLRDKLTDEQFF | TGCAGCGTTGACCTCCGGGACAAATTAACGGATGAGCAGTTCTTC
- | TRBJ1-2 | - | TRBV30 | CAWAKAGRHGYTF | TGTGCCTGGGCAAAAGCAGGGCGGCATGGCTACACCTTC
- | TRBJ1-1 | - | TRBV5-1 | CASSLRPVGEDTEAFF | TGCGCCAGCAGCTTGAGACCGGTAGGAGAGGACACTGAAGCTTTCTTT
few | TRBJ2-7 | - | TRBV9 | CASSVAAVPYEQYF | TGTGCCAGCAGCGTAGCAGCGGTTCCCTACGAGCAGTACTTC
- | TRBJ2-1 | TRBD1 | TRBV7-9 | CASSLGTGTGHNEQFF | TGTGCCAGCAGCTTAGGTACCGGGACAGGGCACAATGAGCAGTTCTTC
- | TRBJ2-1 | TRBD2 | TRBV10-3 | CAISQGLGYNEQFF | TGTGCCATCAGCCAGGGACTAGGTTACAATGAGCAGTTCTTC
- | TRBJ2-7 | TRBD2 | TRBV11-2 | CASSLATSAAYEQYF | TGTGCCAGCAGCTTAGCCACTAGCGCCGCCTACGAGCAGTACTTC
- | TRBJ2-5 | TRBD2 | TRBV4-2 | CASSHPSGGSTSAAQETQYF | TGTGCCAGCAGCCACCCATCTGGGGGCTCGACTAGCGCCGCTCAAGAGACCCAGTACTTC
- | TRBJ2-1 | - | TRBV9 | CASSPRHSGQGPGHLFF | TGTGCCAGCAGCCCACGTCACAGCGGCCAAGGACCAGGCCACCTGTTCTTC
- | TRBJ2-7 | TRBD2 | TRBV29-1 | CSISGGLLDEQYF | TGCAGCATTAGCGGGGGTCTCCTAGACGAGCAGTACTTC
- | TRBJ1-1 | - | TRBV7-9 | CASSPKQEVLNTEAFF | TGTGCCAGCAGCCCGAAGCAAGAGGTACTGAACACTGAAGCTTTCTTT
once | TRBJ2-2 | - | TRBV11-3 | CASSLVRTGELFF | TGTGCCAGCAGCTTAGTCCGGACCGGGGAGCTGTTTTTT
few | TRBJ2-6 | - | TRBV25-1 | CASSEIGGASGANVLTF | TGTGCCAGCAGTGAAATTGGGGGCGCATCTGGGGCCAACGTCCTGACTTTC
- | TRBJ2-3 | TRBD2 | TRBV5-4 | CASSLGPSGRNTDTQYF | TGTGCCAGCAGCTTGGGTCCTAGCGGGAGGAACACAGATACGCAGTATTTT
- | TRBJ1-1 | TRBD1 | TRBV28 | CASSLWTGGGRNTEAFF | TGTGCCAGCAGTTTATGGACAGGGGGGGGAAGGAACACTGAAGCTTTCTTT
once | TRBJ2-5 | - | TRBV19 | CASSIAGQRETQYF | TGTGCCAGTAGTATAGCAGGACAGCGAGAGACCCAGTACTTC
- | TRBJ2-3 | - | TRBV6-1 | CASRREGGEDTQYF | TGTGCCAGCAGGCGGGAAGGGGGCGAAGATACGCAGTATTTT
- | TRBJ1-5 | TRBD1 | TRBV19 | CASSANTGTGVNQPQHF | TGTGCCAGTAGTGCCAACACCGGGACAGGCGTCAATCAGCCCCAGCATTTT
- | TRBJ2-7 | TRBD1 | TRBV19 | CASSKRDRAYEQYF | TGTGCCAGTAGTAAGCGGGACAGGGCCTACGAGCAGTACTTC
- | TRBJ1-2 | - | TRBV19 | CASRRPLLGGYTF | TGTGCCAGTAGACGCCCCCTTCTAGGTGGCTACACCTTC
once | TRBJ2-3 | TRBD1 | TRBV2 | CATRSGTGVGDTQYF | TGTGCCACACGTTCCGGGACAGGGGTCGGAGATACGCAGTATTTT
- | TRBJ1-6 | TRBD1 | TRBV30 | CAWERGTGNNSPLHF | TGTGCCTGGGAGAGGGGGACAGGGAATAATTCACCCCTCCACTTT
- | TRBJ2-2 | - | TRBV7-8 | CASSLRTEHTGELFF | TGTGCCAGCAGCTTAAGGACAGAACACACCGGGGAGCTGTTTTTT
few | TRBJ1-2 | TRBD1 | TRBV30 | CAWSPRTGVGYTF | TGTGCCTGGAGTCCCCGGACAGGCGTAGGCTACACCTTC
- | TRBJ2-3 | - | TRBV30 | CAWSVPGAPDTQYF | TGTGCCTGGAGTGTACCAGGGGCCCCAGATACGCAGTATTTT
- | TRBJ2-4 | TRBD2 | TRBV5-1 | CASSPGREFKNIQYF | TGCGCCAGCAGTCCGGGGCGGGAGTTCAAAAACATTCAGTACTTC
- | TRBJ2-2 | TRBD2 | TRBV27 | CASSLEAGGYTGELFF | TGTGCCAGCAGTTTGGAAGCGGGAGGGTACACCGGGGAGCTGTTTTTT
- | TRBJ2-1 | TRBD2 | TRBV9 | CASSSAPTSGYSYNEQFF | TGTGCCAGCAGCTCCGCACCGACTAGCGGGTACTCCTACAATGAGCAGTTCTTC
- | TRBJ1-2 | - | TRBV2 | CASNHRSFHYGYTF | TGTGCCAGTAACCACAGGAGCTTCCACTATGGCTACACCTTC
- | TRBJ2-3 | TRBD2 | TRBV7-3 | CASSSLAGGVTDTQYF | TGTGCCAGCAGCTCGCTAGCGGGAGGGGTCACAGATACGCAGTATTTT
- | TRBJ1-2 | TRBD1 | TRBV28 | CASSSPTGGNYGYTF | TGTGCCAGCAGTTCCCCAACAGGGGGCAACTATGGCTACACCTTC
- | TRBJ2-1 | - | TRBV5-6 | CASSSTGMSSYNEQFF | TGTGCCAGCAGCTCCACGGGTATGAGCTCCTACAATGAGCAGTTCTTC
- | TRBJ1-1 | - | TRBV19 | CASSIERGSSAFF | TGTGCCAGTAGTATAGAAAGGGGCAGCTCCGCTTTCTTT
- | TRBJ2-1 | TRBD2 | TRBV7-9 | CASSLGTSGYNEQFF | TGTGCCAGCAGCTTAGGGACTAGCGGTTACAATGAGCAGTTCTTC
- | TRBJ2-7 | TRBD1 | TRBV7-9 | CASSRGQGRPYEQYF | TGTGCCAGCAGCCGGGGACAGGGGAGGCCCTACGAGCAGTACTTC
- | TRBJ2-1 | TRBD1 | TRBV18 | CASSPPGQGTYNEQFF | TGTGCCAGCTCACCACCGGGACAGGGTACTTACAATGAGCAGTTCTTC
few | TRBJ2-7 | TRBD1 | TRBV5-4 | CASSLETGAYEQYF | TGTGCCAGCAGCTTGGAGACAGGGGCCTACGAGCAGTACTTC
- | TRBJ2-5 | - | TRBV6-5 | CASSLLAQLQETQYF | TGTGCCAGCAGTTTGTTAGCCCAGCTACAAGAGACCCAGTACTTC
- | TRBJ1-5 | TRBD1 | TRBV28 | CASSPAPDRRPQHF | TGTGCCAGCAGTCCTGCACCGGACAGGCGGCCCCAGCATTTT
few | TRBJ1-4 | - | TRBV19 | CASSIVLTGEKLFF | TGTGCCAGTAGTATAGTTCTGACGGGTGAAAAACTGTTTTTT